This T cell receptor (beta chain) was documented in a study of cytomegalovirus exposure and HLA in healthy donors. Findings and caveats of the study: The authors considered a cluster of highly shared sequence variants likely to be a sequencing artifact. Within an earlier analysis, most TCR beta V segments proved productive either about 87% or about 30% of the time. Reportedly, fewer N-insertions than the approximately 610-donor mean appeared in an Asian-associated ancestry cluster in a later analysis. The study flagged fewer than 200 TCR beta chains as cytomegalovirus-associated.

This clone was picked up a small number of times. Its antigen is unidentified. Germline and junction disagree at one end, which may indicate a read error. The PCR employed 60 Vbeta primers together with 13 Jbeta primers. The table came from immunoSEQ multiplex PCR; TCRdb's copy has only in-frame clones and leaves some out. The data contain approximately 130,000 clones, over 65% of them singletons. Material for sequencing was PBMCs. The receptor comes from a man aged 25-45 years in good health and CMV-seronegative.

CDR3 region: CASGLDRAKDTEDFF. The DNA for the CDR3 is TGTGCTAGTGGTTTGGACAGGGCTAAGGACACTGAAGATTTCTTT. The chain joins TRBV12-5 to TRBJ1-1; TRBD1 is a possible D gene (6 bases). In germline, CDR1 is LGHNT, CDR2 FRNRAP. This CDR3 is 15 amino acids long.